These T cell receptor beta chains were read from a single sample in a study of T cells after yellow fever vaccination. Each CDR3 protein is one row after TCRdb ran MiXCR on the 5' RACE reads. This table holds 170,000 or so distinct CDR3 sequences, roughly 6.2% found once. The material was CD4+ T cells sorted from PBMCs, obtained on the day of the first yellow fever vaccination. These receptors originate from a young man who received the YFV17D yellow fever vaccine. Each CDR3 is given with its conserved first and last residue. The order of the fields is D gene, J gene, V gene, CDR3 protein. D genes are given only for firm matches.

D gene: .; J gene: TRBJ2-1; V gene: TRBV7-2; CDR3 protein: CASSRAGSSYNEQFF
D gene: .; J gene: TRBJ1-1; V gene: TRBV9; CDR3 protein: CASSVAGFTEAFF
D gene: TRBD1; J gene: TRBJ2-6; V gene: TRBV12-3/TRBV12-4; CDR3 protein: CASSFGTGISGANVLTF
D gene: .; J gene: TRBJ1-5; V gene: TRBV28; CDR3 protein: CASTSGMEGNQPQHF
D gene: .; J gene: TRBJ2-4; V gene: TRBV10-1; CDR3 protein: CASSGVAKNIQYF
D gene: .; J gene: TRBJ2-3; V gene: TRBV7-3; CDR3 protein: CASSFFRAQYF
D gene: .; J gene: TRBJ2-5; V gene: TRBV5-8; CDR3 protein: CASSLGGTSFQETQYF
D gene: .; J gene: TRBJ1-1; V gene: TRBV24-1; CDR3 protein: CATSDPSAEGAEAFF
D gene: .; J gene: TRBJ1-2; V gene: TRBV11-2; CDR3 protein: CASSLEGRVRFRGYTF
D gene: TRBD1; J gene: TRBJ1-2; V gene: TRBV7-9; CDR3 protein: CASSFGDREISQGYTF
D gene: .; J gene: TRBJ2-1; V gene: TRBV7-8; CDR3 protein: CASSLGVGSGYNEQFF
D gene: .; J gene: TRBJ2-5; V gene: TRBV9; CDR3 protein: CASSSRASPETQYF
D gene: .; J gene: TRBJ2-5; V gene: TRBV20-1; CDR3 protein: CSARDRRGETQYF
D gene: TRBD2; J gene: TRBJ2-3; V gene: TRBV14; CDR3 protein: CASSQDAPPLAGDLTDTQYF
D gene: TRBD2; J gene: TRBJ2-3; V gene: TRBV5-4; CDR3 protein: CASNRGGTPNSDTQYF
D gene: TRBD1; J gene: TRBJ1-2; V gene: TRBV24-1; CDR3 protein: CATSDWRTGGASGYGYTF
D gene: TRBD1; J gene: TRBJ1-2; V gene: TRBV12-3/TRBV12-4; CDR3 protein: CASSTGQANYGYTF
D gene: .; J gene: TRBJ1-2; V gene: TRBV20-1; CDR3 protein: CSARDRSNYGYTF
D gene: .; J gene: TRBJ2-2; V gene: TRBV6-5; CDR3 protein: CASSSMAARNTGELFF
D gene: .; J gene: TRBJ2-1; V gene: TRBV5-1; CDR3 protein: CASSLATLGATGYNEQFF
D gene: TRBD2; J gene: TRBJ2-1; V gene: TRBV7-2; CDR3 protein: CASSLAGTSLYQSSYNEQFF
D gene: TRBD2; J gene: TRBJ2-7; V gene: TRBV10-3; CDR3 protein: CAIRTSGGVYEQYF
D gene: .; J gene: TRBJ1-5; V gene: TRBV6-1; CDR3 protein: CASSERQGKEDQPQHF
D gene: TRBD2; J gene: TRBJ2-5; V gene: TRBV7-2; CDR3 protein: CASSPWTRPQETQYF
D gene: .; J gene: TRBJ1-1; V gene: TRBV5-4; CDR3 protein: CASTPPGWLDTEAFF
D gene: .; J gene: TRBJ2-3; V gene: TRBV5-1; CDR3 protein: CASSSGEASTDTQYF
D gene: .; J gene: TRBJ1-5; V gene: TRBV10-3; CDR3 protein: CAISAREDQPQHF
D gene: .; J gene: TRBJ1-2; V gene: TRBV28; CDR3 protein: CASSFYRSSNYGYTF
D gene: .; J gene: TRBJ1-5; V gene: TRBV6-2/TRBV6-3; CDR3 protein: CASSYIAAKSGSNQPQHF
D gene: .; J gene: TRBJ2-1; V gene: TRBV5-1; CDR3 protein: CASSLDGSVYEQFF
D gene: .; J gene: TRBJ2-5; V gene: TRBV29-1; CDR3 protein: CSGLQPGQETQYF
D gene: TRBD2; J gene: TRBJ2-3; V gene: TRBV5-6; CDR3 protein: CASSFRSGGGGDTQYF
D gene: TRBD1; J gene: TRBJ2-3; V gene: TRBV6-5; CDR3 protein: CASSYSTGGFGKVDTQYF
D gene: .; J gene: TRBJ1-2; V gene: TRBV4-1; CDR3 protein: CASSQEHLTSRGYTF
D gene: TRBD1; J gene: TRBJ2-3; V gene: TRBV11-2; CDR3 protein: CASRNQGALSTDTQYF
D gene: .; J gene: TRBJ2-1; V gene: TRBV7-9; CDR3 protein: CASSLPLTVYNEQFF
D gene: .; J gene: TRBJ2-5; V gene: TRBV3-1; CDR3 protein: CASSQDQAEIETQYF
D gene: TRBD1; J gene: TRBJ1-4; V gene: TRBV10-3; CDR3 protein: CAISESTGEVEKLFF
D gene: .; J gene: TRBJ1-2; V gene: TRBV7-9; CDR3 protein: CASSSRHAYGYTF